Reported below is one TCR beta chain. Its antigen is unidentified. This sample stems from a study of CD8+CD57+ T cells in acquired aplastic anemia. The wider study: When averaged, DNA from sorted CD4+ and CD8+ cells came to around 3.1 ug.

The CDR3 runs 14 residues. Germline V lookup: CDR1 ENHRY, CDR2 SYGVKD. Trimming cost V 0 bases and J 6 bases, with 11 bases left between them. Study-wide results and limits: Patients and controls turned out to have twenty-nine CD8+ CDR3 sequences in common.

Sequencing was done on patients that had shown CD8+CD57+ cell expansion by flow cytometry. Every patient presented with severe acquired aplastic anemia. Sampling of blood occurred while the patients had still received no therapy. Genomic DNA templated the TCR beta VDJ and CDR3 profiling. TCRdb called the reads again in MiXCR, with one record for every CDR3 protein. The sample holds under 200,000 distinct CDR3 sequences; roughly half are singletons and the top ten take around 8.8%. The TCR comes from a human donor with aplastic anemia. V gene TRBV10-3 combines with J gene TRBJ1-2; a possible D gene is TRBD1 (5 bases). The sequenced sample was sorted CD4+, CD8+, or CD8+CD57+ T cells (not recorded which) from PBMCs. The CDR3 is CAISESRGVHGYTF. The CDR3 region has the DNA TGTGCCATCAGTGAGTCGCGGGGGGTGCATGGCTACACCTTC.